A selection of T cell receptor beta chains follows, all from one sample in a study of blood T cell repertoires in COVID-19. Assay: immunoSEQ multiplex PCR; the TCRdb copy retains only in-frame clones and omits some. The sample has fewer than 400,000 clones, roughly 86% seen once; the top ten hold around 1.9%. Sequencing was performed on peripheral blood. These receptors originate from a woman in her 30s with COVID-19, enrolled during active disease. Each CDR3 is given with its conserved first and last residue. Each record gives: CDR3 protein, V gene.

CDR3 protein: CASSERKMEKLFF; V gene: TRBV2
CDR3 protein: CASSPRQINQPQHF; V gene: TRBV18
CDR3 protein: CATSRDRTGVYGYTF; V gene: TRBV15
CDR3 protein: CASSLVQATSAEQYF; V gene: TRBV5-8
CDR3 protein: CASSLGTGWQPQHF; V gene: TRBV28
CDR3 protein: CASFPNGQGNSPLHF; V gene: TRBV2
CDR3 protein: CASSLFKYMGPAGANVLTF; V gene: TRBV27
CDR3 protein: CASSQNSGTSGVSGANVLTF; V gene: TRBV4-2
CDR3 protein: CASSLVSPSYNEQFF; V gene: TRBV5-1
CDR3 protein: CASSEQNLGQGNSPLHF; V gene: TRBV6-1
CDR3 protein: CASSIQQGRGNQPQHF; V gene: TRBV19
CDR3 protein: CASSRGQGKNTEAFF; V gene: TRBV18
CDR3 protein: CASYTATGGSSGNTIYF; V gene: TRBV27
CDR3 protein: CSVEARHQSGANVLTF; V gene: TRBV29-1
CDR3 protein: CASSATGPYSNQPQHF; V gene: TRBV6-2/TRBV6-3
CDR3 protein: CAWSGLVATDTQYF; V gene: TRBV30
CDR3 protein: CASSQGLFSNQPQHF; V gene: TRBV3-1/TRBV3-2
CDR3 protein: CAISETPTGGGNQPQHF; V gene: TRBV10-3
CDR3 protein: CASSLDEAGVQYF; V gene: TRBV7-2
CDR3 protein: CASRYRGYSGNTIYF; V gene: TRBV5-8
CDR3 protein: CASSSPRTGEFF; V gene: TRBV28
CDR3 protein: CASSPPPGGGTYGYTF; V gene: TRBV18
CDR3 protein: CASTPGQGHFTEAFF; V gene: TRBV19
CDR3 protein: CASSLIGSNQPQHF; V gene: TRBV7-9
CDR3 protein: CASSLEGLAGPDTQYF; V gene: TRBV5-1
CDR3 protein: CASSETAGQRNTQYF; V gene: TRBV10-2
CDR3 protein: CASSLGRRGRVNGYTF; V gene: TRBV7-8
CDR3 protein: CASSWGLAGGPGETQYF; V gene: TRBV3-1/TRBV3-2
CDR3 protein: CASSQGGGEEKLFF; V gene: TRBV3-1/TRBV3-2
CDR3 protein: CASTLHATNEKLFF; V gene: TRBV19
CDR3 protein: CASSLTGDSEAFF; V gene: TRBV7-9
CDR3 protein: CASSTLTGMNTEAFF; V gene: TRBV5-1
CDR3 protein: CASSVGQGTDTQYF; V gene: TRBV9
CDR3 protein: CASSQDAGGPYNEQFF; V gene: TRBV4-1
CDR3 protein: CASSASDRNTGELFF; V gene: TRBV19
CDR3 protein: CASSPRGGGNQPQHF; V gene: TRBV28
CDR3 protein: CASSQPDRDFGEKLFF; V gene: TRBV4-2
CDR3 protein: CASMGGSDEQFF; V gene: TRBV12-3/TRBV12-4
CDR3 protein: CASNYRGDNEQYF; V gene: TRBV6-5
CDR3 protein: CASSPGPNSPLHF; V gene: TRBV18
CDR3 protein: CASSLRSPGEKETQYF; V gene: TRBV7-9
CDR3 protein: CASSLDQVLNTEAFF; V gene: TRBV11-2
CDR3 protein: CASSSGQWNQPQHF; V gene: TRBV7-2
CDR3 protein: CASSGARNSPLHF; V gene: TRBV18
CDR3 protein: CASSRTGGRAGELFF; V gene: TRBV3-1/TRBV3-2
CDR3 protein: CASSRGQGEKLFF; V gene: TRBV5-6
CDR3 protein: CASSRYFSVDPQHF; V gene: TRBV5-6
CDR3 protein: CASSGTSGGDFYEQYF; V gene: TRBV9